This T cell receptor (beta chain) was retrieved from a study of cytomegalovirus exposure and HLA in healthy donors. Study observations and caveats: The study had only CMV serostatus as immune exposure information.

Regarding this clone: What it recognizes is unknown.

The PCR used 60 Vbeta and 13 Jbeta primers. The data were produced by immunoSEQ multiplex PCR, yet TCRdb's version contains in-frame clones alone and is incomplete. This table holds approximately 150,000 clones, 79% found once. This CDR3 comprises 14 residues. V lost 3 bases and J lost 7; bases outside the gene matches: 6. Germline loops: CDR1 SGHDT, CDR2 YYEEEE. The V and J genes are TRBV5-6 and TRBJ1-2, with TRBD1 matching over 10 bases. This clonotype originated in a man over 45 in good health and CMV-seropositive. Input material: PBMCs. The CDR3 protein is CASSSRTGGIGYTF. The DNA for the CDR3 is TGTGCCAGCAGCTCCAGGACAGGGGGGATTGGCTACACCTTC. Full variable domain (missing parts from reference TRBV5-6 and TRBJ1-2): DAGVTQSPTHLIKTRGQQVTLRCSPKSGHDTVSWYQQALGQGPQFIFQYYEEEERQRGNFPDRFSGHQFPNYSSELNVNALLLGDSALYLCASSSRTGGIGYTFGSGTRLTVV.